The 21 T cell receptor beta chains presented below share a single source sample, sequenced in a study of PD-L1 blockade in urothelial cancer. This table comes from immunoSEQ multiplex PCR, and its TCRdb copy is limited to in-frame clones, with some not included. The data contain about 52,000 clones, around 82% of them singletons. The material sequenced was PBMCs, taken around atezolizumab (anti-PD-L1) treatment. The receptor set was obtained from a man aged 35 to 55 with urothelial cancer.

The CDR3 region has the DNA TGTGCCAGCAGCCCGGACAGAAGGGAAAACAATGAGCAGTTCTTC. It is translated as CASSPDRRENNEQFF. The rearrangement links TRBV7-6 to TRBJ2-1; perhaps TRBD1 as D (6 bases). V dropped 5 bases and J dropped 5 bases, with 16 bases sitting between them. The CDR3 consists of 15 residues. The V gene's germline CDR1 is SGHVS and CDR2 FNYEAQ.

This chain links TRBV6-6 with TRBJ1-1; TRBD1 might be the D (5 bases). This CDR3 region has 11 residues. Germline assignment: CDR1 MNHNY and CDR2 SVGAGI (reference sequence). Trimming pared 6 bases from V and 11 bases from J, leaving 13 bases between. The chain's CDR3 is CASSWQGDAFF. As DNA, the CDR3 is TGTGCCAGCAGCTGGCAGGGCGACGCTTTCTTT.

V usage is TRBV6-5 and J usage is TRBJ2-1; 9 bases are shared with TRBD2. V shed 6 bases and J 8 bases; nucleotides not matched to a gene: 8. The CDR3 contains 14 residues. Germline CDR1 is MNHEY and CDR2 is SVGAGI. The chain's CDR3 is CASSPVLAGDEQFF. In DNA, the CDR3 is TGTGCCAGCAGCCCCGTTTTAGCGGGAGATGAGCAGTTCTTC.

CDR3 in DNA: TGTGCCAGCAGCTTAGGGGGGACAGGGGGGAGCACTGAAGCTTTCTTT. This sequence encodes CASSLGGTGGSTEAFF. The chain couples TRBV7-3 to TRBJ1-1; 11 nucleotides line up with TRBD1. Looked up from germline, CDR1 is SGHTA and CDR2 is FQGTGA. The CDR3 has 16 residues. The V and J ends lost 2 bases and 4 bases, in that order; junction bases with no gene match: 6.

This rearrangement joins TRBV7-2 to TRBJ2-7; 10 positions agree with TRBD2. The CDR3 runs to 15 residues. The ends lost 7 bases at V and 2 bases at J; junction bases unmatched: 8. Germline lookup yields CDR1 SGHTA and CDR2 FQGNSA. CDR3: CASTRAAGGPYEQYF. In nucleotides, the CDR3 is TGTGCCAGCACCCGAGCAGCGGGAGGGCCCTACGAGCAGTACTTC.

The CDR3 DNA reads TGTGCCAGCAGCTTACGTCCGGATGAGCAGTTCTTC. Amino acid sequence: CASSLRPDEQFF. J is TRBJ2-1 and V is TRBV7-2; D remains ambiguous. The germline V gene encodes CDR1 SGHTA and CDR2 FQGNSA. This CDR3 region has 12 residues. The ends were cut back, 2 bases at V and 8 bases at J, with 7 bases in the middle.

This chain uses TRBV7-9 with TRBJ1-1, with a tentative D call TRBD1 (6 bases). CDR3 length equals 15 residues. Germline assignment: CDR1 SEHNR and CDR2 FQNEAQ (reference sequence). The V gene lost 1 base and the J gene lost 12 bases, with 21 bases spanning the gap. CDR3 sequence: CASSLVARGGSRTFF. The CDR3 region has the DNA TGTGCCAGCAGCTTAGTCGCAAGGGGGGGCAGTCGGACTTTCTTT.

This clone was observed a few times. The chain links TRBV14 to TRBJ2-1; D gene uncertain. The CDR3 covers 15 residues. Germline V gene lookup returns CDR1 SGHDN and CDR2 FVKESK. Trimming stripped 1 base from V and 0 bases from J, with 7 bases between. The CDR3 loop reads CASSQVQSSYNEQFF. The CDR3 region has the DNA TGTGCCAGCAGCCAAGTACAGAGCTCCTACAATGAGCAGTTCTTC.

The chain recombines TRBV7-9 with TRBJ2-7; weak D call: TRBD2 (6 bases). This CDR3 comprises 14 residues. V lost 3 bases and J lost 7, with 16 bases in between. CDR1 and CDR2 from the germline V gene are SEHNR and FQNEAQ (reference sequence). DNA of the CDR3: TGTGCCAGCAGCTTCCCCGGGCCCCGGGAGGAGCAGTACTTC. Amino acids: CASSFPGPREEQYF.

This chain uses TRBV9 with TRBJ1-4; 9 bases map to TRBD1. V lost 1 base, J lost 7 bases, and 5 bases stayed unmatched. The CDR3 covers 15 residues. In germline, CDR1 is SGDLS, CDR2 YYNGEE. The CDR3 region is CASSVSTGGGEKLFF. The CDR3, as DNA: TGTGCCAGCAGCGTATCGACAGGGGGGGGTGAAAAACTGTTTTTT.

The chain couples TRBV10-1 to TRBJ2-7; 9 positions match TRBD2. Germline assignment: CDR1 WNHNN and CDR2 SYGVQD (reference sequence). The CDR3 has 16 residues. V lost 6 bases and J lost 6; bases outside the gene matches: 15. CDR3 sequence: CASRRTLAGLGSEQYF. CDR3 nucleotides: TGCGCCAGCAGAAGGACACTAGCGGGTCTCGGGAGCGAGCAGTACTTC.

The CDR3 DNA follows: TGTGCCAGCAGCCACGTCGAGGTGAACTCCTACGAGCAGTACTTC. Residues: CASSHVEVNSYEQYF. The rearrangement joins TRBV4-2 to TRBJ2-7, with D unclear. CDR1 is LGHNA and CDR2 is YNFKEQ in the germline V gene. Between the trimmed V and J ends, which lost 3 bases and 0 bases, there was a span of 12 bases. This CDR3 is 15 amino acids long.

This clone was detected only once. The V and J genes are TRBV4-2 and TRBJ1-1; D is uncertain. Germline-derived CDR1 and CDR2 are LGHNA and YNFKEQ. The CDR3 spans 14 residues. V gave up 4 bases and J gave up 2 bases, with 11 bases separating them. Here the CDR3 reads CASSLGLINTEAFF. The DNA of the CDR3 is TGTGCCAGCAGCCTCGGACTGATTAACACTGAAGCTTTCTTT.

V usage is TRBV18 and J usage is TRBJ2-7; D is unclear. The CDR3 is made up of 13 amino acids. The V gene lost 5 bases and the J gene lost 5 bases, with 13 bases spanning the gap. Germline V gene lookup returns CDR1 KGHSH and CDR2 LQKENI. This chain's CDR3 is CASSVIAENEQYF. The CDR3 DNA reads as TGTGCCAGCTCAGTTATAGCAGAAAACGAGCAGTACTTC. The complete variable domain, with remaining parts taken from reference TRBV18 and TRBJ2-7, reads NAGVMQNPRHLVRRRGQEARLRCSPMKGHSHVYWYRQLPEEGLKFMVYLQKENIIDESGMPKERFSAEFPKEGPSILRIQQVVRGDSAAYFCASSVIAENEQYFGPGTRLTVT.

The rearrangement joins TRBV7-3 to TRBJ1-1; D unclear. V gave up 2 bases and J gave up 3 bases, with 7 bases separating them. CDR1 is SGHTA and CDR2 is FQGTGA in the germline V gene. The CDR3 sequence is 13 residues long. As DNA, the CDR3 is TGTGCCAGCAGCTTAGCCGGTCACACTGAAGCTTTCTTT. This gives the protein CASSLAGHTEAFF.

The chain uses TRBV30 and TRBJ1-2, with 12 bases identical to TRBD1. Germline values: CDR1 GTSNPN, CDR2 SVGIG (reference sequence). The J segment lost 6 bases and the V segment lost 1 base, leaving 3 bases of the junction unmatched. The CDR3 runs 14 residues. For the CDR3, the DNA is TGTGCCTGGAGTGGGGGACAGGGGGCAGATGGCTACACCTTC. Translating gives CAWSGGQGADGYTF.

This clone was observed a single time. CDR3 loop: CASSLVAGGTTDTQYF. Written as DNA, the CDR3 is TGTGCCAGCAGCTTAGTTGCGGGAGGTACCACAGATACGCAGTATTTT. The chain combines TRBV7-2 with TRBJ2-3; 8 bases agree with TRBD2. Trimming took 1 base from V and 2 from J; bases not matched to a gene: 5. Germline V lookup: CDR1 SGHTA, CDR2 FQGNSA. The CDR3 spans 16 residues.

The genes are TRBV6-1 and TRBJ1-1; 8 bases match TRBD1. CDR1 is MNHNS, CDR2 SASEGT, per germline. The CDR3 is made up of 14 amino acids. V shed 5 bases and J 5 bases; nucleotides not matched to a gene: 7. The CDR3 nucleotides read TGTGCCAGCAGTTCCCCAGGGGGCCGGACTGAAGCTTTCTTT. Its protein product is CASSSPGGRTEAFF.

J is TRBJ1-1 and V is TRBV7-2; 8 bases are shared with TRBD1. Germline assignment: CDR1 SGHTA and CDR2 FQGNSA. The CDR3 length is 14 residues. Germline trimming cut 3 bases from V and 4 bases from J; bases unmatched to any gene: 4. CDR3 nucleotide sequence: TGTGCCAGCAGCTTCCAGGGGGCGGGCACTGAAGCTTTCTTT. Its protein is CASSFQGAGTEAFF.

This chain joins TRBV6-1 and TRBJ1-5; maybe TRBD1 (5 bases). From germline, CDR1 is MNHNS and CDR2 SASEGT. The CDR3 runs 14 residues. The ends were cut back, 7 bases at V and 6 bases at J, with 16 bases in the middle. DNA of the CDR3: TGTGCCAGCAATAGACTCCAGGGCCTTCAGCCCCAGCATTTT. Its protein is CASNRLQGLQPQHF.

The rearrangement joins TRBV5-4 to TRBJ2-5; 11 bases map to TRBD2. CDR1 is SGHNT, CDR2 YYREEE, per germline (reference sequence). Trimming cost V 4 bases and J 2 bases; bases outside gene matches: 4. This CDR3 is 15 amino acids long. The CDR3 loop is CASSHGTSGQETQYF. The CDR3 DNA reads TGTGCCAGCAGCCACGGGACTAGCGGTCAAGAGACCCAGTACTTC.